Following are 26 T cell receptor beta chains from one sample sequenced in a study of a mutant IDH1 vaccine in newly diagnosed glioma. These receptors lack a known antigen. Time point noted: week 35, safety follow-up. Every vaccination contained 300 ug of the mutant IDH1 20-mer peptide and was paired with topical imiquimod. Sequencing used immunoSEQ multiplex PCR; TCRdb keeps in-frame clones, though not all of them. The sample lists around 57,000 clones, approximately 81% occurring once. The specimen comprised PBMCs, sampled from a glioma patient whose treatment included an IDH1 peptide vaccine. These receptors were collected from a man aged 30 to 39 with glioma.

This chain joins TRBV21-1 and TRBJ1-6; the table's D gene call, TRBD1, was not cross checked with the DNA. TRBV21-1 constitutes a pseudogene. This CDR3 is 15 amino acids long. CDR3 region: CASSNQDRVRSPLHF. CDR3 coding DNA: TGTGCCAGCAGCAATCAAGACAGGGTGCGCTCACCCCTCCACTTT.

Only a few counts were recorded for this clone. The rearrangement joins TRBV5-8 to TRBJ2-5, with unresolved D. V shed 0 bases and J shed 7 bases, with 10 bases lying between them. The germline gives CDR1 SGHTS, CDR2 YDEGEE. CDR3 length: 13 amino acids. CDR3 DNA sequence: TGTGCCAGCAGCTTGGAAGGGAAGGGGACCCAGTACTTC. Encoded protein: CASSLEGKGTQYF.

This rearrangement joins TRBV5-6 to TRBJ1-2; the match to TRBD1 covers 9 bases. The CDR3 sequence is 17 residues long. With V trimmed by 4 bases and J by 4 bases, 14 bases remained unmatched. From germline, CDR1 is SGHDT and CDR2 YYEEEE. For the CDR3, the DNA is TGTGCCAGCAGCCAGTCCGGGACAGGGTGGACAAGCTATGGCTACACCTTC. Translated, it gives CASSQSGTGWTSYGYTF.

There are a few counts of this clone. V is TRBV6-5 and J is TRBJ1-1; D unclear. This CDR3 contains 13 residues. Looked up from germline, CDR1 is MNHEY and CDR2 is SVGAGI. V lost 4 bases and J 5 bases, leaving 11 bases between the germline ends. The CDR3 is CASSSGWQTEAFF. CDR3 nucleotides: TGTGCCAGCAGTTCCGGGTGGCAAACTGAAGCTTTCTTT.

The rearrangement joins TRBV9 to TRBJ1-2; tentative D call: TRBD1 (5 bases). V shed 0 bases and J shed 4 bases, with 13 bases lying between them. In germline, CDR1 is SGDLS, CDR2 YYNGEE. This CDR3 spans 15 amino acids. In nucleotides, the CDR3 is TGTGCCAGCAGCGTAGAGGCAGGGTTACTCTATGGCTACACCTTC. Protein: CASSVEAGLLYGYTF. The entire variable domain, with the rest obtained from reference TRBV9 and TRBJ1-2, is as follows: DSGVTQTPKHLITATGQRVTLRCSPRSGDLSVYWYQQSLDQGLQFLIQYYNGEERAKGNILERFSAQQFPDLHSELNLSSLELGDSALYFCASSVEAGLLYGYTFGSGTRLTVV.

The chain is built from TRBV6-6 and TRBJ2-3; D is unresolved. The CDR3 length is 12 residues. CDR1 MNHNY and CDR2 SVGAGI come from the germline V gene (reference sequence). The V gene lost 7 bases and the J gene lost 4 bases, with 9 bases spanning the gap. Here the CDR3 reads CASKQGPDTQYF. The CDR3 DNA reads TGTGCCAGCAAACAAGGGCCAGATACGCAGTATTTT.

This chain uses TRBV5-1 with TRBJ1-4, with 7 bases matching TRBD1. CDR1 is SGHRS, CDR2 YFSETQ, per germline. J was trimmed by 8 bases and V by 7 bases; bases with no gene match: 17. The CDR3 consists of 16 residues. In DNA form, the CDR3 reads TGCGCCAGCGCTAATTGGAAATCGGGACAGAAGGAAAAACTGTTTTTT. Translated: CASANWKSGQKEKLFF.

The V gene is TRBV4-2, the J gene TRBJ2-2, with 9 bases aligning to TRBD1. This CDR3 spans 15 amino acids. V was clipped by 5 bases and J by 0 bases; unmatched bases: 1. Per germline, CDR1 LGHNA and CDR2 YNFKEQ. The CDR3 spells CASSGDRANTGELFF. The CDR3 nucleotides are TGTGCCAGCAGCGGGGACAGGGCGAACACCGGGGAGCTGTTTTTT.

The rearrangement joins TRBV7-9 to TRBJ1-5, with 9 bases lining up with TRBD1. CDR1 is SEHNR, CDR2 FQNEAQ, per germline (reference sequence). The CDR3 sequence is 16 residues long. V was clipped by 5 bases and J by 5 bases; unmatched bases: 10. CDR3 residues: CASSPTRDRVDQPQHF. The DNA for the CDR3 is TGTGCCAGCAGCCCCACCAGGGACAGGGTTGATCAGCCCCAGCATTTT.

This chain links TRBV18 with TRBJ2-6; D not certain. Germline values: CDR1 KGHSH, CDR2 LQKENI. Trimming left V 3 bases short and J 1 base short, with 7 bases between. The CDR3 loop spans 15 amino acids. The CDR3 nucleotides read TGTGCCAGCTCACCTGCAGTATCTGGGGCCAACGTCCTGACTTTC. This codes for CASSPAVSGANVLTF.

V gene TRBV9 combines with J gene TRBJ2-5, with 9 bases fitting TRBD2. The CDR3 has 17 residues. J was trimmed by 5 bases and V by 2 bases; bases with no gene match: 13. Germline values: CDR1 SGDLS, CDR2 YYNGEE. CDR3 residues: CASSVSGASGVRETQYF. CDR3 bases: TGTGCCAGCAGCGTCAGTGGCGCTAGCGGGGTCCGGGAGACCCAGTACTTC.

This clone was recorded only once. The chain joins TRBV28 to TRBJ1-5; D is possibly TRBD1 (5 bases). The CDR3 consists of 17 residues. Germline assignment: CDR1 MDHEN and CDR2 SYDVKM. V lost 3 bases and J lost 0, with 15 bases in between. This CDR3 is CASSFPPTGLSNQPQHF. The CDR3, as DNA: TGTGCCAGCAGTTTCCCCCCAACGGGACTTAGCAATCAGCCCCAGCATTTT. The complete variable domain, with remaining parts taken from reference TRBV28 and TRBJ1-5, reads DVKVTQSSRYLVKRTGEKVFLECVQDMDHENMFWYRQDPGLGLRLIYFSYDVKMKEKGDIPEGYSVSREKKERFSLILESASTNQTSMYLCASSFPPTGLSNQPQHFGDGTRLSIL.

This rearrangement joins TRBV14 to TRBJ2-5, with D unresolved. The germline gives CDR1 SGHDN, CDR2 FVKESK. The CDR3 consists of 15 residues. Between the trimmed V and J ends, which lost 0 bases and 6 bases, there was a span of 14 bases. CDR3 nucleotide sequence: TGTGCCAGCAGCCAAGATGGCGCGTTCGGCCAGACCCAGTACTTC. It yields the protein CASSQDGAFGQTQYF.

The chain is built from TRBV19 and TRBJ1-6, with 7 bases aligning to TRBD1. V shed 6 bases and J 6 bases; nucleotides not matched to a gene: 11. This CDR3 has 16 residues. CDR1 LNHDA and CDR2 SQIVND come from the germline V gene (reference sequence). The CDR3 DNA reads TGTGCCAGTAGAGGGGACAGTTCCGCTATTAATTCACCCCTCCACTTT. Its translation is CASRGDSSAINSPLHF. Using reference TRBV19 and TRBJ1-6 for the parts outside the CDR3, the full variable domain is DGGITQSPKYLFRKEGQNVTLSCEQNLNHDAMYWYRQDPGQGLRLIYYSQIVNDFQKGDIAEGYSVSREKKESFPLTVTSAQKNPTAFYLCASRGDSSAINSPLHFGNGTRLTVT.

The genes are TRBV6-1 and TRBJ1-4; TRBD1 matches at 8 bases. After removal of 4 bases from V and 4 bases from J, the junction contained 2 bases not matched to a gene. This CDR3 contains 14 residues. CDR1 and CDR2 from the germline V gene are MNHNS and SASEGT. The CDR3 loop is CASSGQGFNEKLFF. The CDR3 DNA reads TGTGCCAGCAGTGGACAGGGGTTTAATGAAAAACTGTTTTTT.

The CDR3 is CASSKLPDGNTEAFF. CDR3 sequence (DNA): TGTGCCAGTAGTAAACTACCGGACGGCAACACTGAAGCTTTCTTT. The chain combines TRBV19 with TRBJ1-1; D call uncertain. Germline-derived CDR1 and CDR2 are LNHDA and SQIVND (reference sequence). The CDR3 is made up of 15 amino acids. With 4 bases removed from V and 2 bases from J, the gap between germline ends came to 14 bases.

In DNA form, the CDR3 reads TGTGCCACCAGGGGATACAATGAGCAGTTCTTC. Amino acid sequence: CATRGYNEQFF. This rearrangement joins TRBV15 to TRBJ2-1; D gene unclear. The V end lost 6 bases, the J end lost 4 bases, and 4 bases lay between the germline ends. CDR1 is LNHNV, CDR2 YYDKDF, per germline (reference sequence). This CDR3 comprises 11 residues.

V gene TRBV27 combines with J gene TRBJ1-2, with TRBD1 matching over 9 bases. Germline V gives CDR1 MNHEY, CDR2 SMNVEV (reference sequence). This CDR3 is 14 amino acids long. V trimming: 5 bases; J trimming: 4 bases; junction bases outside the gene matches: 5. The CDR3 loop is CASSRDRVRYGYTF. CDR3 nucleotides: TGTGCCAGCAGTCGGGACAGGGTTCGCTATGGCTACACCTTC.

The CDR3 DNA reads as TGCGCCAGCAGCCAGACAGGGGGTTCTGGAAACACCATATATTTT. Translated, it gives CASSQTGGSGNTIYF. V usage is TRBV5-1 and J usage is TRBJ1-3; TRBD1 agrees at 9 bases. V was pared by 4 bases and J by 1 base, with 3 bases of the junction left unmatched. In germline, CDR1 is SGHRS, CDR2 YFSETQ. The CDR3 extends over 15 amino acids. The whole variable domain, remainder taken from reference TRBV5-1 and TRBJ1-3, is KAGVTQTPRYLIKTRGQQVTLSCSPISGHRSVSWYQQTPGQGLQFLFEYFSETQRNKGNFPGRFSGRQFSNSRSEMNVSTLELGDSALYLCASSQTGGSGNTIYFGEGSWLTVV.

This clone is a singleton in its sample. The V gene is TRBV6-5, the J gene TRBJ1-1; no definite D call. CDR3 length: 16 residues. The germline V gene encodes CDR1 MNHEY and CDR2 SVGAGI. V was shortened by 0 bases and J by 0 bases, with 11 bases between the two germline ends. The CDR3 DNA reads TGTGCCAGCAGTTACTCGAATCCAGCTTTGAACACTGAAGCTTTCTTT. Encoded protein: CASSYSNPALNTEAFF.

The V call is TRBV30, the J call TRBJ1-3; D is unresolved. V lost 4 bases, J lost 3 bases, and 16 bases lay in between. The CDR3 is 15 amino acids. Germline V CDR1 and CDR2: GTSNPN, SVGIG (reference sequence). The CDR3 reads CAWTNSQEGGNTIYF. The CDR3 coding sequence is TGTGCCTGGACCAATTCCCAGGAGGGTGGAAACACCATATATTTT.

CDR3 DNA sequence: TGTGCCAGTAGTAACAGGGAGGGTCTCGAGCAGTACTTC. Its protein is CASSNREGLEQYF. The chain employs TRBV19 and TRBJ2-7, with D perhaps TRBD2 (7 bases). The germline V and J ends were trimmed by 4 bases and 6 bases, with 13 bases remaining between them. Germline CDR1 and CDR2: LNHDA and SQIVND (reference sequence). The CDR3 has 13 amino acids.

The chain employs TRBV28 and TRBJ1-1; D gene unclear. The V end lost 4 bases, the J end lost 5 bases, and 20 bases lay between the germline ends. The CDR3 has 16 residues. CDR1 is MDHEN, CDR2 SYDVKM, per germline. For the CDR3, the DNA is TGTGCCAGCAGTTATCTTTCTTTAGGAAGCGAAACTGAAGCTTTCTTT. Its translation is CASSYLSLGSETEAFF.

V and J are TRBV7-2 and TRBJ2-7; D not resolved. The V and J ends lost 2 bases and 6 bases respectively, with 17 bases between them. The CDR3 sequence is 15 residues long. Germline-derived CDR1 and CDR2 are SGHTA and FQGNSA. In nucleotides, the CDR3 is TGTGCCAGCAGCTTAACACTCGTTGGGCTCCTCGAGCAGTACTTC. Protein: CASSLTLVGLLEQYF.

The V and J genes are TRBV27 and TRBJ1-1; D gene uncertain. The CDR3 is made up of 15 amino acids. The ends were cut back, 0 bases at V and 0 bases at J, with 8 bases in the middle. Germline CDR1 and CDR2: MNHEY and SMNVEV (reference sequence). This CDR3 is CASSLSAPLNTEAFF. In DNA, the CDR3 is TGTGCCAGCAGTTTATCGGCGCCTTTGAACACTGAAGCTTTCTTT.

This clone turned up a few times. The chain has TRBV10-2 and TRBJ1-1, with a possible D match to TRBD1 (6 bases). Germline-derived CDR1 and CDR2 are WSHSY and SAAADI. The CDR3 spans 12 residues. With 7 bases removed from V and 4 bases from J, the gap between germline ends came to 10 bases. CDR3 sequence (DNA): TGCGCCAGCACCCTGACAGGCACTGAAGCTTTCTTT. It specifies CASTLTGTEAFF.